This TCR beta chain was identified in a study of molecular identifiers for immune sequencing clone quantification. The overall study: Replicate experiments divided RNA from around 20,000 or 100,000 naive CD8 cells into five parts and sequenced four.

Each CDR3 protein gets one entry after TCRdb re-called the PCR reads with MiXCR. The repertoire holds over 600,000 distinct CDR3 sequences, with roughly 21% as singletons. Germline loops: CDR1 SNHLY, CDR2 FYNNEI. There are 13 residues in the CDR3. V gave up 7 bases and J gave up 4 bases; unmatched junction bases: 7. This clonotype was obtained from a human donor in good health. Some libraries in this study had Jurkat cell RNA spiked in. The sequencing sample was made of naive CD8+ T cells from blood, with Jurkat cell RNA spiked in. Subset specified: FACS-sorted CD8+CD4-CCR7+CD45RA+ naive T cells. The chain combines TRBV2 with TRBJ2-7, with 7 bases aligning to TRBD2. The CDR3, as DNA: TGTGCCAGCACCGGACTAGTGAAATACGAGCAGTACTTC. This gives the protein CASTGLVKYEQYF.